One and the same sample provided the 11 T cell receptor beta chains below, sequenced in a study of blood T cell repertoires in COVID-19 (TCRdb year 2020). Library prep was done by the immunoSEQ multiplex PCR assay. What TCRdb holds here is the immuneACCESS table cut down to in-frame rearrangements. Part of the clones is not present; checked against another copy, under half of the missing clones reflect an unresolved V gene, and the others are unexplained. This sample is represented by about 420,000 clones; around 90% of them were singletons. The ten most abundant clones make up more than 0.7% of the sample. The source material was peripheral blood. The receptors come from a man aged 18 to 35 with COVID-19, enrolled during active disease.

The chain couples TRBV11-3 to TRBJ2-2, with 8 bases aligning to TRBD2. CDR3 size: 15 residues. Trimming at V came to 1 base and at J to 6 bases, leaving 4 bases not matched to a gene. Looked up from germline, CDR1 is SGHNT and CDR2 is YENEEA. This CDR3 reads CASSLAGGGSGELFF. The DNA for the CDR3 is TGTGCCAGCAGCTTAGCCGGCGGGGGGTCCGGGGAGCTGTTTTTT.

This chain links TRBV7-9 with TRBJ2-1, with 12 bases identical to TRBD1. V gave up 4 bases and J gave up 6 bases; unmatched junction bases: 4. The germline CDR1 and CDR2 sequences are SEHNR and FQNEAQ (reference sequence). This CDR3 contains 15 residues. The CDR3, as DNA: TGTGCCAGCAGCTCCTGGGACAGGGGGCTCAATGAGCAGTTCTTC. Translated, it gives CASSSWDRGLNEQFF.

This sequence joins TRBV7-2 and TRBJ2-2, with 9 bases identical to TRBD2. Trimming took 5 bases from V and 1 from J; bases not matched to a gene: 2. CDR1 is SGHTA and CDR2 is FQGNSA in the germline V gene. The CDR3 length is 15 residues. CDR3 in amino acids: CASSPTSGNTGELFF. The DNA of the CDR3 is TGTGCCAGCAGCCCGACTAGCGGGAACACCGGGGAGCTGTTTTTT.

The chain uses TRBV27 and TRBJ1-1; TRBD1 matches at 10 bases. CDR1 is MNHEY, CDR2 SMNVEV, per germline (reference sequence). Trimming cost V 4 bases and J 4 bases; bases outside gene matches: 9. CDR3 length: 16 residues. The CDR3 region is CASSSLRQGAITEAFF. The CDR3 coding sequence is TGTGCCAGCAGTTCCCTTCGACAGGGGGCGATCACTGAAGCTTTCTTT.

The CDR3 DNA follows: TGTGCCAGCAGAACGACTAGCGGCTACTACAATGAGCAGTTCTTC. This sequence encodes CASRTTSGYYNEQFF. J is TRBJ2-1 and V is TRBV6-5, with 9 bases identical to TRBD2. Trimming took 6 bases from V and 3 from J; bases not matched to a gene: 6. CDR3 length equals 15 residues. Germline-derived CDR1 and CDR2 are MNHEY and SVGAGI.

As concerns this clone: The same CDR3 arises from other DNA sequences in this sample as well. The chain carries TRBV18 and TRBJ2-5; tentatively, D is TRBD2 (6 bases). This CDR3 is built from 13 residues. Deletions cut 2 bases from V and 4 bases from J, with 8 bases between. Germline loops: CDR1 KGHSH, CDR2 LQKENI. CDR3 coding DNA: TGTGCCAGCTCACCAAGGGGAGGAGAGACCCAGTACTTC. It is translated as CASSPRGGETQYF.

The chain has TRBV18 and TRBJ2-1; D is possibly TRBD2 (6 bases). CDR3 length: 16 residues. Germline V gene data show CDR1 as KGHSH and CDR2 as LQKENI. Deletions cut 3 bases from V and 10 bases from J, with 22 bases between. The CDR3 loop is CASSPSTSGWGGEQFF. CDR3 sequence (DNA): TGTGCCAGCTCACCGTCCACAAGCGGGTGGGGCGGCGAGCAGTTCTTC.

The chain carries TRBV12-3 or TRBV12-4 and TRBJ2-7; perhaps TRBD2 as D (5 bases). V lost 3 bases and J 6 bases, leaving 9 bases between the germline ends. This CDR3 is built from 12 residues. The CDR3 sequence: CASSLPGVEQYF. CDR3 sequence (DNA): TGTGCCAGCAGTTTGCCCGGGGTCGAGCAGTACTTC.

The CDR3, as DNA: TGTGCTAGTGGTTTGGAACCCCGCAGGCAGTATTTT. Its translation: CASGLEPRRQYF. The chain carries TRBV12-5 and TRBJ2-3; D is uncertain. The ends were cut back, 1 base at V and 11 bases at J, with 10 bases in the middle. Per the germline V gene, CDR1 is LGHNT and CDR2 is FRNRAP. CDR3 length equals 12 residues.

The chain employs TRBV9 and TRBJ2-2; the match to TRBD2 covers 11 bases. V lost 3 bases and J lost 2; bases outside the gene matches: 3. Germline V gene sequence: CDR1 SGDLS, CDR2 YYNGEE. The CDR3 runs 16 residues. CDR3 residues: CASSATSGVNTGELFF. The CDR3 coding sequence is TGTGCCAGCAGCGCGACTAGCGGGGTTAACACCGGGGAGCTGTTTTTT. Complete variable domain (other parts from reference TRBV9 and TRBJ2-2): DSGVTQTPKHLITATGQRVTLRCSPRSGDLSVYWYQQSLDQGLQFLIQYYNGEERAKGNILERFSAQQFPDLHSELNLSSLELGDSALYFCASSATSGVNTGELFFGEGSRLTVL.

The V and J genes are TRBV2 and TRBJ2-1; tentative D call: TRBD1 (5 bases). The CDR3 contains 14 residues. The V gene lost 0 bases and the J gene lost 9 bases, with 12 bases spanning the gap. Germline loops: CDR1 SNHLY, CDR2 FYNNEI. The CDR3 region has the DNA TGTGCCAGCAGTGAAGCCAGCAGGGTTGGTGAGCAGTTCTTC. Protein sequence: CASSEASRVGEQFF.